This T cell receptor (beta chain) is drawn from a study of shared clonotypes between healthy human individuals. Study in general: The donors, two women and three men, were aged 18 to 49.

As to this clone: Its cognate antigen is unknown.

The CDR3 contains 13 residues. CDR1 is MNHNY and CDR2 is SVGAGI in the germline V gene (reference sequence). V lost 8 bases to trimming and J lost 9 bases, with 20 bases between them. General study results and limits: What rarefaction showed was incomplete sorted-subset sequencing despite large depth.

Assay runs were performed at deep level. Some clones are missing from TCRdb's copy, which holds only in-frame ones; the method was immunoSEQ multiplex PCR. This sample has 85,000 to 100,000 clones, with approximately 63% found just once. The V and J genes are TRBV6-6 and TRBJ2-7; the D is unclear. This clonotype was sampled from a man aged 25-45 years in good health. What was sequenced was memory CD8+ T cells sorted from blood. The subset is: CD45RO+ cells pooled with CCR7-negative TemRA cells. In DNA form, the CDR3 reads TGTGCCAGCTCAGGACCGACCTACGAAGGGCAGTACTTC. Protein product: CASSGPTYEGQYF.